Following are 9 T cell receptor beta chains from one sample sequenced in a study of cytomegalovirus exposure and HLA in healthy donors. Vbeta (60) and Jbeta (13) primers were used in the PCR. Some clones are missing from TCRdb's copy, which holds only in-frame ones; the method was immunoSEQ multiplex PCR. Found here are some 130,000 clones, roughly 80% of them singletons; the top ten hold over 2%. The sequenced material came from PBMCs. These receptors came from a man aged 25 to 40 in good health and CMV-seronegative.

This clone was seen a handful of times. The chain uses TRBV28 and TRBJ1-5; D is perhaps TRBD1 (6 bases). Germline V gene sequence: CDR1 MDHEN, CDR2 SYDVKM. The CDR3 extends over 19 amino acids. V was pared by 6 bases and J by 8 bases, with 32 bases between. The CDR3 nucleotides are TGTGCCAGCAGAAACACCTATCCCGGGACAATTTGGGGTTTGGAGCCCCAGCATTTT. Residues: CASRNTYPGTIWGLEPQHF.

The CDR3 coding sequence is TGTGCCAGCGTTAGCACCTCCGTCTCTGGAAACACCATATATTTT. Encoded protein: CASVSTSVSGNTIYF. The chain links TRBV7-9 to TRBJ1-3, with D uncertain. The V end was cut by 8 bases, the J end by 0 bases, with 14 bases between. This CDR3 contains 15 residues. Germline CDR1 SEHNR, CDR2 FQNEAQ (reference sequence).

V usage is TRBV5-4 and J usage is TRBJ1-2; 7 nucleotides match TRBD1. Germline V lookup: CDR1 SGHNT, CDR2 YYREEE (reference sequence). The CDR3 is made up of 15 amino acids. V shed 4 bases and J 8 bases; nucleotides not matched to a gene: 14. The DNA for the CDR3 is TGTGCCAGCAGCACTAGGACAGGCCCCATGGGCGGCTACACCTTC. Translated: CASSTRTGPMGGYTF.

This clone was counted only a few times. The chain combines TRBV10-3 with TRBJ1-1; D may be TRBD1 (6 bases). CDR1 ENHRY and CDR2 SYGVKD come from the germline V gene. Trimming removed 3 bases at V and 1 base at J, with 12 bases between. The CDR3 length is 15 residues. The CDR3 loop reads CAISDSRDKNTEAFF. The CDR3 DNA reads TGTGCCATCAGTGACTCCCGGGACAAGAACACTGAAGCTTTCTTT.

The chain combines TRBV28 with TRBJ1-3, with a weak D call TRBD1 (6 bases). The germline V and J ends were trimmed by 8 bases and 3 bases, with 17 bases remaining between them. The germline gives CDR1 MDHEN, CDR2 SYDVKM. The length of the CDR3 is 15 residues. The CDR3 DNA is TGTGCCAGCTACACCACAGGGATTTTTGGAAACACCATATATTTT. This translates into CASYTTGIFGNTIYF.

V is TRBV27 and J is TRBJ1-2, with a tentative D call TRBD1 (5 bases). Germline V gene lookup returns CDR1 MNHEY and CDR2 SMNVEV (reference sequence). The CDR3 extends over 15 amino acids. V lost 6 bases and J 6 bases, leaving 20 bases between the germline ends. CDR3 sequence (DNA): TGTGCCAGCAGCCTTAACGAGGCCAGGGAGGATGGCTACACCTTC. This codes for CASSLNEAREDGYTF.

Comments on this clone: This sample includes further DNA sequences coding for the same CDR3. The V and J genes are TRBV19 and TRBJ2-3; the match to TRBD1 covers 11 bases. V dropped 5 bases and J dropped 3; count of bases not matched to a gene: 4. The CDR3 totals 15 residues. Germline CDR1 is LNHDA and CDR2 is SQIVND (reference sequence). CDR3 DNA sequence: TGTGCCAGTAGTTCGGGACAGGGGGTAACAGATACGCAGTATTTT. It codes for CASSSGQGVTDTQYF.

CDR3 loop: CASRVAGSAYEQYF. The CDR3 bases are TGTGCCAGCAGAGTAGCGGGATCCGCCTACGAGCAGTACTTC. The rearrangement joins TRBV6-5 to TRBJ2-5; 8 nucleotides match TRBD2. The J call may be mistaken, given a closer DNA end match to TRBJ2-7. The CDR3 runs to 14 residues. Germline CDR1 is MNHEY and CDR2 is SVGAGI.

The rearrangement links TRBV6-5 to TRBJ1-4; TRBD1 might be the D (6 bases). Trimming pared 6 bases from V and 8 bases from J, leaving 13 bases between. Germline V lookup: CDR1 MNHEY, CDR2 SVGAGI. CDR3 length: 13 amino acids. The CDR3 loop reads CASRPPGQEKLFF. CDR3 nucleotide sequence: TGTGCCAGCAGGCCGCCTGGACAGGAAAAACTGTTTTTT.